Listed here is a single TCR beta chain. Study processing details: The authors estimated nucleated cell counts from reference gene primer amplification. The method was immunoSEQ multiplex PCR; TCRdb's version includes in-frame clones alone and lacks a portion of them. Clonal size and the V and J genes are those of that table, whereas D and trimming came from the DNA. The table has 87,000 or so clones, over 75% seen once; the top ten hold approximately 12%. The data belong to a study of blood T cell repertoires in COVID-19. Trimming removed 5 bases from V and 7 bases from J, with 11 bases in between. CDR1 and CDR2 (germline): SQVTM, ANQGSEA. The CDR3 totals 11 residues.

This TCR was sampled from a man at least 80 years old with acute or convalescent COVID-19. The chain carries TRBV29-1 and TRBJ1-1; D is possibly TRBD1 (5 bases). Sequencing input: peripheral blood. The chain's CDR3 is CSVSQANEAFF. CDR3 coding DNA: TGCAGCGTTTCACAGGCGAATGAAGCTTTCTTT.